Described below is a single T cell receptor (beta chain) sequence and its context. The entry originates in a study of a mutant IDH1 vaccine in newly diagnosed glioma. Clones were read by immunoSEQ multiplex PCR, and TCRdb kept only the in-frame ones, dropping some. The data show fewer than 100,000 clones, roughly 90% seen once. CDR3 length: 17 amino acids. CDR1 and CDR2 from the germline V gene are KGHSH and LQKENI. Unmatched junction bases numbered 6, after V lost 0 bases and J lost 3 bases. Noted time point: baseline, week 1 (first vaccination visit). The treatment denotes: pre-vaccination baseline after standard-of-care therapy.

The sequence came from a woman aged 45-65 years with glioma. This chain links TRBV18 with TRBJ2-1; 9 nucleotides agree with TRBD2. The source was PBMCs, collected from a glioma patient treated with radiotherapy, temozolomide or both. The CDR3 sequence is CASSPPSAGGFYNEQFF. The CDR3 bases are TGTGCCAGCTCACCACCCTCAGCGGGAGGTTTCTACAATGAGCAGTTCTTC.